In its sample, the clone carrying this T cell receptor beta chain was seen a few times. Its antigen is unknown. The data originate from a study of cytomegalovirus exposure and HLA in healthy donors. Whole-study results and caveats: Donors were assumed by presence/absence analyses to have roughly uniform sequencing depth. The authors later found most CMV-associated TCR beta chains appeared HLA-restricted. Exclusion as indistinguishable affected some V segments, including TRBV6-2 and TRBV6-3.

Both 60 Vbeta primers and 13 Jbeta primers went into the PCR. In the authors' workflow: Roughly 80 million unique TCR beta chains, 9 million to 12 million shared, were counted in a later analysis. Produced via immunoSEQ multiplex PCR; TCRdb's table is partial and in-frame only. The V and J calls and clone size come from that table; D and trimming were worked out from the DNA. In the table there are nearly 300,000 clones, 86% of which are singletons. V trimming: 5 bases; J trimming: 8 bases; junction bases outside the gene matches: 10. Germline assignment: CDR1 MDHEN and CDR2 SYDVKM. This CDR3 comprises 14 residues.

The chain joins TRBV28 to TRBJ1-2; TRBD1 matches 8 bases. The sample was PBMCs. The clonotype was recovered from a man aged 35 to 55 in good health and CMV-seropositive. The CDR3 spells CASSTGGPLGGYTF. The DNA for the CDR3 is TGTGCCAGCAGTACAGGGGGTCCCCTGGGGGGCTACACCTTC.